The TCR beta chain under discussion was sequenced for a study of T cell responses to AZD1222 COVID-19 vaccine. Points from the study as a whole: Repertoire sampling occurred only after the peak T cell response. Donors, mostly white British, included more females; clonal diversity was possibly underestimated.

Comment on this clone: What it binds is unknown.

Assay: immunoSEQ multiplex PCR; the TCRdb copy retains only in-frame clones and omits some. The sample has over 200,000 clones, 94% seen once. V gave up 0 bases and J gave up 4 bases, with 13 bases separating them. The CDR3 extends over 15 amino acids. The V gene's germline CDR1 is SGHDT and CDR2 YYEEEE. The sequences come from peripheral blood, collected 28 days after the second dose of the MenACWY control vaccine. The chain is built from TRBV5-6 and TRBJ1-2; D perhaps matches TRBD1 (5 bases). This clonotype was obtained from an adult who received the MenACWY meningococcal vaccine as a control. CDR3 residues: CASSLAPRGVYGYTF. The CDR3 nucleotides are TGTGCCAGCAGCTTGGCCCCCCGGGGGGTCTATGGCTACACCTTC.